The next 8 T cell receptor beta chains were all read from a single sample in a study of CD8 T cells in ankylosing spondylitis. TCRdb ran MiXCR on the 5' RACE reads and lists one entry per CDR3 protein. The sample carries approximately 150,000 distinct CDR3 sequences, around 8.9% recorded once. Sequenced material: blood, either unsorted or a sorted T cell fraction (not recorded which). All receptors come from a female donor with ankylosing spondylitis or in good health (not recorded which).

The rearrangement uses TRBV15 and TRBJ2-3, with D possibly TRBD2 on 6 matching bases. Trimming cost V 6 bases and J 6 bases, with 16 bases left between them. The germline gives CDR1 LNHNV, CDR2 YYDKDF (reference sequence). The CDR3 runs 14 residues. Written as DNA, the CDR3 is TGTGCCACCAGGGGGGGTGCGATCGCGGATACGCAGTATTTT. The encoded protein is CATRGGAIADTQYF. Drawing the rest from reference TRBV15 and TRBJ2-3, the complete variable domain is DAMVIQNPRYQVTQFGKPVTLSCSQTLNHNVMYWYQQKSSQAPKLLFHYYDKDFNNEADTPDNFQSRRPNTSFCFLDIRSPGLGDTAMYLCATRGGAIADTQYFGPGTRLTVL.

This clonotype showed up just a few times. The chain carries TRBV5-5 and TRBJ2-7, with 8 bases fitting TRBD1. CDR1 and CDR2 from the germline V gene are SGHKS and YYEKEE (reference sequence). This CDR3 contains 16 residues. The ends lost 1 base at V and 0 bases at J; junction bases unmatched: 6. The DNA of the CDR3 is TGTGCCAGCAGCTTGTTCGCCGGACAGGGCTCCTACGAGCAGTACTTC. Amino acids: CASSLFAGQGSYEQYF.

V usage is TRBV5-5 and J usage is TRBJ2-3; D call uncertain. Germline loops: CDR1 SGHKS, CDR2 YYEKEE (reference sequence). CDR3 length: 14 amino acids. V was trimmed by 2 bases and J by 0 bases, leaving 7 bases between them. CDR3 sequence (DNA): TGTGCCAGCAGCTTATGGGGAAGCACAGATACGCAGTATTTT. This translates into CASSLWGSTDTQYF.

Here the CDR3 reads CASRTGTGTYNEQFF. Written as DNA, the CDR3 is TGTGCCAGCAGAACCGGGACAGGGACGTACAATGAGCAGTTCTTC. V gene TRBV6-1 combines with J gene TRBJ2-1; 9 bases align to TRBD1. Germline V gene lookup returns CDR1 MNHNS and CDR2 SASEGT. This CDR3 spans 15 amino acids. The V segment lost 6 bases and the J segment 4 bases; nucleotides outside the gene matches: 7.

J is TRBJ2-1 and V is TRBV7-9, with no clear D. V was clipped by 3 bases and J by 10 bases, with 4 bases between them. CDR1 is SEHNR and CDR2 is FQNEAQ in the germline V gene (reference sequence). The CDR3 covers 10 residues. The CDR3 coding sequence is TGTGCCAGCAGCTTTAAAGAGCAGTTCTTC. Translated: CASSFKEQFF.

V usage is TRBV9 and J usage is TRBJ2-1, with 9 bases identical to TRBD2. Germline V CDR1 and CDR2: SGDLS, YYNGEE. This CDR3 has 15 residues. V lost 3 bases, J lost 7 bases, and 8 bases stayed unmatched. The CDR3 DNA sequence: TGTGCCAGCAGCGCCCGGGGGACTAGCAAGAATGAGCAGTTCTTC. Amino acids: CASSARGTSKNEQFF. Combining the CDR3 with reference TRBV9 and TRBJ2-1 gives the whole variable domain DSGVTQTPKHLITATGQRVTLRCSPRSGDLSVYWYQQSLDQGLQFLIQYYNGEERAKGNILERFSAQQFPDLHSELNLSSLELGDSALYFCASSARGTSKNEQFFGPGTRLTVL.

This clonotype was found many times. The rearrangement links TRBV5-1 to TRBJ2-3, with D possibly being TRBD1 (6 bases). In germline, CDR1 is SGHRS, CDR2 YFSETQ. Between the trimmed V and J ends, which lost 2 bases and 2 bases, there was a span of 12 bases. CDR3 size: 15 residues. The CDR3 loop reads CASSLRDTNTDTQYF. DNA of the CDR3: TGCGCCAGCAGCTTAAGGGACACGAACACAGATACGCAGTATTTT.

This clonotype was picked up many times. This chain uses TRBV7-3 with TRBJ2-2; TRBD1 matches 9 bases. With V trimmed by 3 bases and J by 5 bases, 4 bases remained unmatched. This CDR3 spans 15 amino acids. Germline V lookup: CDR1 SGHTA, CDR2 FQGTGA. CDR3 nucleotide sequence: TGTGCCAGCAGCTTGCCCGGGACAGGGACCGGGGAGCTGTTTTTT. Translating gives CASSLPGTGTGELFF.